Sequencing of this T cell receptor beta chain was carried out in a study of blood T cell repertoires in COVID-19. Overall study: Donors in the United States, Italy and Spain gave samples during acute or convalescent COVID-19. T cells, B-cell-depleted T cells, or PBMCs supplied cDNA or gDNA.

In its sample, this clone was seen once. The CDR3 is 17 amino acids. V lost 3 bases to trimming and J lost 2 bases; unmatched junction nucleotides: 7. From germline, CDR1 is MNHNS and CDR2 SASEGT. In the study's own analysis: For nucleated cells, counts were estimated from reference gene primer amplification. The table came from immunoSEQ multiplex PCR; TCRdb's copy has only in-frame clones and leaves some out. D and trimming were read from the DNA, whereas the V and J calls and clone size are those reported in that table. The sample shows about 83,000 clones, over 85% of them seen only once. Sequencing input: peripheral blood. This clonotype was sampled from a woman older than 75 with active or convalescent COVID-19. V is TRBV6-1 and J is TRBJ2-1, with 10 bases that match TRBD2. The CDR3 spells CASSDPLAGRPYNEQFF. DNA of the CDR3: TGTGCCAGCAGTGACCCACTAGCGGGGAGACCCTACAATGAGCAGTTCTTC.